This T cell receptor beta chain was recorded in a study of cytomegalovirus exposure and HLA in healthy donors. The wider study: Most genotyped donors, over 70% of more than 300, had Caucasian-associated genetic ancestry. Study results and caveats: Sequencing artifact likely explains a cluster of highly shared sequence variants.

PCR was performed using 60 Vbeta and 13 Jbeta primers. Here immunoSEQ multiplex PCR was the method, and the copy in TCRdb shows in-frame clones only, minus some. The table has some 130,000 clones, about 80% seen once. Turning to this clone: What it recognizes is unknown.

The length of the CDR3 is 15 residues. Germline trimming cut 5 bases from V and 2 bases from J; bases unmatched to any gene: 2. The V gene's germline CDR1 is MNHEY and CDR2 SVGAGI. The rearrangement links TRBV6-5 to TRBJ2-1; 11 bases match TRBD2. The sequenced material came from PBMCs. The receptor was isolated from a human donor in good health. As DNA, the CDR3 is TGTGCCAGCAGTAATAGCGGGGGGGCCTACAATGAGCAGTTCTTC. As protein: CASSNSGGAYNEQFF.